This TCR beta chain was captured by sequencing in a study of Ad26.COV2.S vaccination and SARS-CoV-2 variants. Study-wide results and caveats: Using TCR breadth and depth analyses may have led to underestimated total T cell responses. Vaccinees displayed broader spike-specific TCR repertoires than placebo recipients. Marked by substantial breadth, spike-specific CD8+ and CD4+ T cell responses were reportedly seen after vaccination.

The V gene's germline CDR1 is SEHNR and CDR2 FQNEAQ (reference sequence). The CDR3 runs to 14 residues. V was cut by 2 bases and J by 6 bases, with 13 bases left in between. Comment on this clone: What it recognizes is unknown.

Clones were read by immunoSEQ multiplex PCR, and TCRdb kept only the in-frame ones, dropping some. The table includes around 350,000 clones, about 91% detected once. This material consisted of peripheral blood, taken after recovery from COVID-19. The sequence came from a human donor who had recovered from COVID-19. The chain links TRBV7-9 to TRBJ1-2; D is undetermined. CDR3 in DNA: TGTGCCAGCAGCTTAACCCGGGTGACTGATGGCTACACCTTC. It encodes CASSLTRVTDGYTF.